This T cell receptor (beta chain) was sequenced in a study of cytomegalovirus exposure and HLA in healthy donors. Study results and limitations: Many donors shared some public TCRs, even though most TCR sequences were rare. V- and J-gene trimming of TCR beta was linked (in a later analysis) to a missense DCLRE1C variant.

As to this clone: No antigen is known for it.

The ends were cut back, 6 bases at V and 3 bases at J, with 17 bases in the middle. CDR3 length: 15 amino acids. Per germline, CDR1 MNHEY and CDR2 SVGAGI. Amplification used 60 Vbeta primers and 13 Jbeta primers. Repertoires were generated with immunoSEQ multiplex PCR, while TCRdb's copy carries only in-frame clones and drops some. Of 85,000 to 130,000 clones listed, approximately 85% are singletons. Sample: PBMCs. The V call is TRBV6-5, the J call TRBJ1-1, with D perhaps matching TRBD1 (5 bases). This clonotype originated in a man over 45 in good health and CMV-seronegative. The CDR3 is CASRRGGNSYTEAFF. CDR3 DNA sequence: TGTGCCAGCAGACGGGGGGGGAACTCTTACACTGAAGCTTTCTTT.